One and the same sample provided the 16 T cell receptor beta chains below, sequenced in a study of T cells in Graves' hyperthyroidism and ophthalmopathy. RNA transcripts were the template for amplifying TCR beta CDR3 regions. During a first-round RT-PCR of the TCR CDR3, the HTBI primer set was used. TCRdb reprocessed the multiplex PCR reads via MiXCR and lists one record per CDR3 protein. The table has about 400,000 distinct CDR3 sequences, about a sixth seen once. Sequences were obtained from blood. The receptors stem from a woman under 30 with Graves' hyperthyroidism.

V usage is TRBV25-1 and J usage is TRBJ1-2; TRBD1 agrees at 9 bases. This CDR3 region has 19 residues. J gave up 5 bases and V 1 base, and 17 bases lay outside the gene matches. Germline V gives CDR1 MGHDK, CDR2 SYGVNS. The CDR3 DNA follows: TGTGCCAGCAGTGAATTTGACTGGGGAGGGACAGGGTGGCTGTATGGCTACACCTTC. As protein: CASSEFDWGGTGWLYGYTF.

The rearrangement links TRBV5-5 to TRBJ2-2; D unclear. In germline, CDR1 is SGHKS, CDR2 YYEKEE (reference sequence). V was cut by 1 base and J by 0 bases, with 4 bases left in between. CDR3 size: 14 residues. CDR3 nucleotides: TGTGCCAGCAGCTTGAAACCGAACACCGGGGAGCTGTTTTTT. It is translated as CASSLKPNTGELFF. Looking up the rest from reference TRBV5-5 and TRBJ2-2 gives the full variable domain: DAGVTQSPTHLIKTRGQQVTLRCSPISGHKSVSWYQQVLGQGPQFIFQYYEKEERGRGNFPDRFSARQFPNYSSELNVNALLLGDSALYLCASSLKPNTGELFFGEGSRLTVL.

This clonotype was counted only a few times. The chain carries TRBV12-3 or TRBV12-4 and TRBJ1-2; no definite D call. Trimming pared 6 bases from V and 1 base from J, leaving 15 bases between. The CDR3 has 15 amino acids. The CDR3 region is CASRVGRSGNYGYTF. The CDR3 bases are TGTGCCAGCAGGGTTGGTAGGAGCGGTAACTATGGCTACACCTTC.

The J gene is TRBJ2-3, the V gene TRBV7-9; 7 bases are shared with TRBD1. V lost 1 base and J lost 5; bases outside the gene matches: 6. This CDR3 region has 15 residues. From germline, CDR1 is SEHNR and CDR2 FQNEAQ (reference sequence). This CDR3 reads CASSLGGGVEDTQYF. The CDR3 DNA reads TGTGCCAGCAGCTTAGGAGGGGGCGTAGAAGATACGCAGTATTTT.

This clonotype occurred many times. The V and J genes are TRBV7-3 and TRBJ2-3; no firm D call. Trimming cost V 5 bases and J 4 bases, with 13 bases left between them. The CDR3 is made up of 14 amino acids. Germline lookup yields CDR1 SGHTA and CDR2 FQGTGA. CDR3 sequence: CASSPGPGPDTQYF. The CDR3 nucleotides are TGTGCCAGCAGCCCCGGCCCGGGCCCAGATACGCAGTATTTT.

CDR3 DNA: TGTGCCAGCAGCCCCTGGGGGGCAGGACAGCCCCAGCATTTT. This sequence encodes CASSPWGAGQPQHF. V gene TRBV7-2 combines with J gene TRBJ1-5, with D perhaps matching TRBD1 (6 bases). The CDR3 has 14 amino acids. The germline V and J ends were trimmed by 5 bases and 7 bases, with 15 bases remaining between them. CDR1 and CDR2 (germline): SGHTA, FQGNSA.

This clonotype occurred many times. The chain recombines TRBV7-6 with TRBJ1-1; D might be TRBD1 (6 bases). This CDR3 region has 17 residues. The ends were cut back, 1 base at V and 5 bases at J, with 20 bases in the middle. Per the germline V gene, CDR1 is SGHVS and CDR2 is FNYEAQ. The CDR3 spells CASSLGQDTLLGTEAFF. CDR3 coding DNA: TGTGCCAGCAGCTTAGGACAGGACACCCTCTTGGGGACTGAAGCTTTCTTT.

This clonotype was counted many times. CDR3 bases: TGTGCCAGCAGCCAACGAGGACAGGGTCGGGAGCTGTTTTTT. This translates into CASSQRGQGRELFF. The rearrangement uses TRBV3-1 and TRBJ2-2; 8 nucleotides align to TRBD1. CDR1 and CDR2 (germline): LGHDT, YNNKEL (reference sequence). This CDR3 region has 14 residues. After removal of 2 bases from V and 9 bases from J, the junction contained 5 bases not matched to a gene. The complete variable domain, with remaining parts taken from reference TRBV3-1 and TRBJ2-2, reads DTAVSQTPKYLVTQMGNDKSIKCEQNLGHDTMYWYKQDSKKFLKIMFSYNNKELIINETVPNRFSPKSPDKAHLNLHINSLELGDSAVYFCASSQRGQGRELFFGEGSRLTVL.

This clonotype was picked up many times. The chain employs TRBV7-3 and TRBJ2-1; D possibly matches TRBD1 or TRBD2 (5 bases each). The CDR3 consists of 15 residues. Trimming removed 5 bases from V and 8 bases from J, with 19 bases in between. CDR1 and CDR2 from the germline V gene are SGHTA and FQGTGA. The CDR3 region has the DNA TGTGCCAGCAGCCCGCAACTCCGGGACGCCGATGAGCAGTTCTTC. It specifies CASSPQLRDADEQFF.

This clonotype was picked up a small number of times. The rearrangement links TRBV10-3 to TRBJ2-3; 11 bases map to TRBD2. CDR1 and CDR2 from the germline V gene are ENHRY and SYGVKD. The CDR3 is 16 residues long. Unmatched junction bases numbered 10, after V lost 6 bases and J lost 5 bases. In DNA, the CDR3 is TGTGCCATCAGGCGGGTTACTAGCGGGAGAAAAGATACGCAGTATTTT. Protein product: CAIRRVTSGRKDTQYF.

In its sample, this clonotype was seen many times. J is TRBJ2-1 and V is TRBV11-3; 9 bases are a match to TRBD2. Germline assignment: CDR1 SGHNT and CDR2 YENEEA. J gave up 6 bases and V 2 bases, and 5 bases lay outside the gene matches. The CDR3 consists of 15 residues. The DNA for the CDR3 is TGTGCCAGCAGCTTAACTAGCGGGTGGGGCAATGAGCAGTTCTTC. This sequence encodes CASSLTSGWGNEQFF.

The sample holds many counts of this clonotype. The V gene is TRBV5-6, the J gene TRBJ2-1; D is undetermined. Germline V CDR1 and CDR2: SGHDT, YYEEEE. The ends were cut back, 3 bases at V and 4 bases at J, with 17 bases in the middle. This CDR3 has 16 residues. The CDR3 reads CASSSRTRALYNEQFF. The CDR3 DNA follows: TGTGCCAGCAGCTCTCGTACCCGGGCCTTATACAATGAGCAGTTCTTC. The full variable domain, with the rest looked up from reference TRBV5-6 and TRBJ2-1, is DAGVTQSPTHLIKTRGQQVTLRCSPKSGHDTVSWYQQALGQGPQFIFQYYEEEERQRGNFPDRFSGHQFPNYSSELNVNALLLGDSALYLCASSSRTRALYNEQFFGPGTRLTVL.

In this sample, this clonotype turned up many times. The rearrangement links TRBV12-3 or TRBV12-4 to TRBJ1-1; 10 bases fit TRBD1. J was trimmed by 4 bases and V by 6 bases; bases with no gene match: 8. This CDR3 comprises 15 residues. The CDR3 region is CASRKLGQGGTEAFF. In DNA form, the CDR3 reads TGTGCCAGCAGGAAACTAGGACAGGGGGGCACTGAAGCTTTCTTT.

The gene calls are TRBV12-3 or TRBV12-4 and TRBJ2-7, with TRBD2 identical over 9 bases. The length of the CDR3 is 17 residues. Trimming cost V 4 bases and J 0 bases; bases outside gene matches: 10. Here the CDR3 reads CASSSISGGPISYEQYF. The CDR3 DNA is TGTGCCAGCAGTTCCATTAGCGGGGGCCCTATCTCCTACGAGCAGTACTTC.

This clonotype appeared a few times. J is TRBJ2-2 and V is TRBV6-7, with TRBD1 matching over 7 bases. TRBV6-7 is known as an ORF, though its function is uncertain. The CDR3 covers 15 residues. With V trimmed by 2 bases and J by 6 bases, 6 bases remained unmatched. CDR3 sequence: CASSYVQGESGELFF. The CDR3 DNA is TGTGCCAGCAGTTACGTCCAGGGGGAGTCCGGGGAGCTGTTTTTT.

The chain combines TRBV20-1 with TRBJ2-7; no definite D call. The germline V gene has CDR1 DFQATT and CDR2 SNEGSKA (reference sequence). The CDR3 consists of 15 residues. V was pared by 4 bases and J by 0 bases, with 16 bases between. Here the CDR3 reads CSANPLGGISYEQYF. In DNA form, the CDR3 reads TGCAGTGCTAACCCCCTGGGCGGAATCTCCTACGAGCAGTACTTC.